Here is one TCR beta chain with its context. Its antigen is as yet unknown. TCR beta libraries carry UMIs added by 5'RACE template switching. TCRdb re-analyzed the 5' RACE reads; it lists each CDR3 protein once, without DNA. The sample yields a few hundred thousand distinct CDR3 sequences, of which the top ten take up under 6.5%. This entry comes from a study of T cells expressing NK-cell markers. Study-level findings and limits: These clonotypes, the leaders elsewhere, also led the CD3+CD56-NKG2C+ fraction in several donors.

This CDR3 is built from 18 residues. Germline V CDR1 and CDR2: MNHEY, SVGAGI. This receptor was obtained from a man aged 18 to 69 in good health. The V gene is TRBV6-5, the J gene TRBJ2-1; TCRdb reports TRBD2, a call that lacks DNA to check it against. Sequencing was done on a sample of blood T cells: a sorted CD56 or NKG2C T cell subset, CD4+ or CD8+ T cells, or bulk PBMC T cells (not recorded which). The CDR3: CASSYASGGLGARNEQFF.